One sample yielded the 11 T cell receptor beta chains listed below, sequenced in a study of blood T cell repertoires in COVID-19. Method: immunoSEQ multiplex PCR; TCRdb's copy keeps in-frame clones and lacks some. This table has some 360,000 clones, roughly 90% appearing once. The sequencing input was PBMCs or T cells enriched from blood (not recorded which). The receptor set was obtained from a woman aged 25 to 39 who had been exposed to COVID-19.

The V gene is TRBV24-1, the J gene TRBJ2-1; 15 bases map to TRBD2. J was trimmed by 10 bases and V by 1 base; bases with no gene match: 13. The CDR3 is made up of 19 amino acids. Germline CDR1 is KGHDR and CDR2 is SFDVKD. CDR3 sequence (DNA): TGTGCCACCAGTGATTTTCGGGGGACTAGCGGGAGGACTCCCAGGGAGCAGTTCTTC. This sequence encodes CATSDFRGTSGRTPREQFF.

The chain employs TRBV6-5 and TRBJ1-4; 7 positions agree with TRBD1. V gave up 6 bases and J gave up 8 bases; unmatched junction bases: 6. CDR1 MNHEY and CDR2 SVGAGI come from the germline V gene. The CDR3 has 13 amino acids. CDR3 bases: TGTGCCAGCAGCACAGGGGAAGGGGAAAAACTGTTTTTT. Encoded protein: CASSTGEGEKLFF.

V and J are TRBV28 and TRBJ2-5; D is perhaps TRBD2 (6 bases). This CDR3 contains 13 residues. Germline CDR1 and CDR2: MDHEN and SYDVKM. Trimming pared 6 bases from V and 5 bases from J, leaving 13 bases between. CDR3 sequence (DNA): TGTGCCAGCAGCCCCGGGGACTGGGAGACCCAGTACTTC. Protein: CASSPGDWETQYF.

In DNA form, the CDR3 reads TGTGCCTCCCAGCGTAGGACATCGGGGCTGTTTTTT. Translation gives CASQRRTSGLFF. The chain recombines TRBV6-5 with TRBJ2-2; a weak D match, TRBD1 (5 bases). CDR1 is MNHEY and CDR2 is SVGAGI in the germline V gene. V shed 11 bases and J shed 13 bases, with 20 bases lying between them. The CDR3 runs to 12 residues.

The chain has TRBV7-9 and TRBJ2-2; D is unresolved. This CDR3 has 13 residues. Germline lookup yields CDR1 SEHNR and CDR2 FQNEAQ (reference sequence). V was pared by 2 bases and J by 3 bases, with 4 bases between. The CDR3 region has the DNA TGTGCCAGCAGCTTACTAGACACCGGGGAGCTGTTTTTT. It is translated as CASSLLDTGELFF.

Only one count was recorded for this clone. CDR3 DNA sequence: TGTGCCAGCAGTTTACGCCAGCGCGAGCAGTACTTC. It is translated as CASSLRQREQYF. V and J are TRBV28 and TRBJ2-7; D gene ambiguous. This CDR3 region has 12 residues. Trimming shortened V by 2 bases and J by 6 bases, and 8 bases separated the two germline ends. Looked up from germline, CDR1 is MDHEN and CDR2 is SYDVKM. The complete variable domain, with remaining parts taken from reference TRBV28 and TRBJ2-7, reads DVKVTQSSRYLVKRTGEKVFLECVQDMDHENMFWYRQDPGLGLRLIYFSYDVKMKEKGDIPEGYSVSREKKERFSLILESASTNQTSMYLCASSLRQREQYFGPGTRLTVT.

The chain links TRBV10-3 to TRBJ1-5; 8 bases agree with TRBD1. CDR1 is ENHRY, CDR2 SYGVKD, per germline. CDR3 size: 15 residues. V shed 9 bases and J 7 bases; nucleotides not matched to a gene: 14. The chain's CDR3 is CAIPGQGRSCQPQHF. The CDR3 DNA sequence: TGTGCCATTCCAGGACAGGGCAGGTCGTGCCAGCCCCAGCATTTT.

V usage is TRBV18 and J usage is TRBJ1-2; D may be TRBD1 (6 bases). The CDR3 is made up of 12 amino acids. CDR1 KGHSH and CDR2 LQKENI come from the germline V gene. Trimming removed 1 base at V and 7 bases at J, with 7 bases between. CDR3 coding DNA: TGTGCCAGCTCACCACAGGGGGTTGGCTACACCTTC. Translated, it gives CASSPQGVGYTF. Supplemented by reference TRBV18 and TRBJ1-2, the full variable domain reads NAGVMQNPRHLVRRRGQEARLRCSPMKGHSHVYWYRQLPEEGLKFMVYLQKENIIDESGMPKERFSAEFPKEGPSILRIQQVVRGDSAAYFCASSPQGVGYTFGSGTRLTVV.

CDR3 amino acids: CASSAGTGSSYNEQFF. CDR3 bases: TGTGCCAGCAGTGCCGGGACAGGTTCGTCGTACAATGAGCAGTTCTTC. The chain joins TRBV27 to TRBJ2-1; TRBD1 matches at 8 bases. Germline trimming cut 5 bases from V and 4 bases from J; bases unmatched to any gene: 10. The CDR3 loop spans 16 amino acids. Germline V CDR1 and CDR2: MNHEY, SMNVEV (reference sequence).

V gene TRBV3-1 (or the pseudogene TRBV3-2) combines with J gene TRBJ1-1; 8 nucleotides match TRBD1. Germline CDR1 reads LGHDT; CDR2 reads YNNKEL (reference sequence). The CDR3 is 14 amino acids. V dropped 5 bases and J dropped 5; count of bases not matched to a gene: 7. The CDR3 DNA reads TGTGCCAGCAGCAAACAGGGGGACGAGACTGAAGCTTTCTTT. Translating gives CASSKQGDETEAFF.

This sequence joins TRBV7-3 and TRBJ1-2; 9 nucleotides agree with TRBD1. Per germline, CDR1 SGHTA and CDR2 FQGTGA. CDR3 size: 15 residues. V shed 2 bases and J 6 bases; nucleotides not matched to a gene: 7. The CDR3 region is CASSLWDRASDGYTF. CDR3 DNA sequence: TGTGCCAGCAGCTTATGGGACAGGGCTTCAGATGGCTACACCTTC.